This T cell receptor beta chain was profiled in a study of blood T cell repertoires in COVID-19. Some clones are missing from TCRdb's copy, which holds only in-frame ones; the method was immunoSEQ multiplex PCR. The top ten clones hold under 3.5% of a sample with some 160,000 clones, 84% of them seen once. The V end was cut by 0 bases, the J end by 6 bases, with 15 bases between. The CDR3 runs to 16 residues. The chain uses TRBV23-1 and TRBJ1-5, with D perhaps matching TRBD1 (5 bases). TRBV23-1 is reported as an ORF; its role is uncertain. This TCR derives from an elderly woman with COVID-19, enrolled during active disease. The sample consisted of peripheral blood. CDR3 amino acids: CASSQSPAGWVQPQHF. CDR3 nucleotide sequence: TGCGCCAGCAGTCAATCTCCCGCAGGGTGGGTTCAGCCCCAGCATTTT.